This TCR beta chain was obtained from a study of T-cell reconstitution after alpha-beta-depleted transplantation in children. Preparing the TCRbeta library involved the use of unique molecular identifiers. TCRdb recomputed calls from the PCR reads with MiXCR, one row per CDR3 protein. In the table there are around 700,000 distinct CDR3 sequences, 13% of which are singletons. V shed 0 bases and J shed 3 bases, with 22 bases lying between them. CDR1 and CDR2 (germline): SGHRS, YFSETQ. This CDR3 is built from 18 residues. Study findings and constraints: At the one-year point after transplant, T-cell counts and TCRbeta diversity were found to come mostly from T cells that had been newly produced. In patients about two months after transplant, alpha-beta T cells reportedly arose from several hundred expanded graft clones.

This clonotype has ten or more counts. Its antigen is unidentified. The TCR sequence derives from a girl aged 2-10 years with congenital amegakaryocytic thrombocytopenia, due to receive a stem cell transplant. This specimen was PBMCs, taken before TCRalphabeta/CD19-depleted stem cell transplant. J is TRBJ2-7 and V is TRBV5-1; the D gene is possibly TRBD2 (6 bases). CDR3: CASSLAGGSRTGSYEQYF. Here the CDR3 DNA reads TGCGCCAGCAGCTTGGCCGGGGGTAGCAGGACCGGGAGCTACGAGCAGTACTTC. Supplemented by reference TRBV5-1 and TRBJ2-7, the full variable domain reads KAGVTQTPRYLIKTRGQQVTLSCSPISGHRSVSWYQQTPGQGLQFLFEYFSETQRNKGNFPGRFSGRQFSNSRSEMNVSTLELGDSALYLCASSLAGGSRTGSYEQYFGPGTRLTVT.